This TCR beta chain was profiled in a study of cytomegalovirus exposure and HLA in healthy donors. Whole-study results and caveats: HLA-A and HLA-B allele assignments for most subjects were reportedly predicted accurately using TCR beta sequences. Across donors, most TCRs were seen rarely, yet some public ones were widespread.

PCR used 60 Vbeta primers and 13 Jbeta primers. Sequenced by immunoSEQ multiplex PCR; TCRdb stores in-frame clones only, minus some. The data contain some 130,000 clones, approximately 80% of them singletons. Germline CDR1 reads KGHSH; CDR2 reads LQKENI. Trimming stripped 6 bases from V and 7 bases from J, with 12 bases between. The CDR3 is 13 residues long. This clone was recorded a few times. Its antigen remains unidentified. In nominal health when sampled, donors likely had unrecorded immune exposures nonetheless. Material: PBMCs. V and J are TRBV18 and TRBJ1-4; D gene ambiguous. The receptor comes from a male donor in good health and CMV-seropositive. CDR3 amino acids: CASSFSTSEKLFF. CDR3 DNA: TGTGCCAGCTCTTTCTCAACGAGTGAAAAACTGTTTTTT.